The 8 T cell receptor beta chains below come from one sample, sequenced in a study of T cells in Graves' hyperthyroidism and ophthalmopathy. TCR beta CDR3 regions were amplified from RNA transcripts. A first-round RT-PCR of the TCR CDR3 used the HTBI primer set. One entry per CDR3 protein results from TCRdb running MiXCR on the multiplex PCR reads. The sample yields 300,000 to 450,000 distinct CDR3 sequences, about 12% seen once. Input material: blood. The receptors were sampled from a woman aged 18-29 years with Graves' hyperthyroidism.

The chain has TRBV9 and TRBJ2-7; 10 nucleotides align to TRBD2. The end of the DNA fits TRBJ2-1 better, so the J call may be wrong. The length of the CDR3 is 19 residues. CDR1 SGDLS and CDR2 YYNGEE come from the germline V gene. In nucleotides, the CDR3 is TGTGCCAGCAGCTCACCCGGGACAGGCTTAGCGGGAGGAGTCTACGAGCAGTTCTTC. Protein: CASSSPGTGLAGGVYEQFF.

This clonotype was picked up many times. The chain couples TRBV7-2 to TRBJ2-7, with D maybe TRBD2 (5 bases). CDR3 length: 13 residues. V gave up 3 bases and J gave up 8 bases, with 14 bases separating them. CDR1 is SGHTA and CDR2 is FQGNSA in the germline V gene. This CDR3 reads CASSLGPTRQQYF. The CDR3 nucleotides are TGTGCCAGCAGCTTGGGCCCTACTAGGCAGCAGTACTTC.

For this clonotype: A much larger clone lies one base from this, so it may be a read error. The chain employs TRBV14 and TRBJ2-7; D call uncertain. Germline V lookup: CDR1 SGHDN, CDR2 FVKESK. Trimming shortened V by 6 bases and J by 7 bases, and 10 bases separated the two germline ends. This CDR3 is 11 amino acids long. CDR3 DNA: TGTGCCAGCAGTGCGTCGGATGAGCAGTACTTC. Encoded protein: CASSASDEQYF.

Ten or more counts support this clonotype. The chain uses TRBV7-2 and TRBJ2-3, with D possibly TRBD1 on 6 matching bases. With 1 base removed from V and 7 bases from J, the gap between germline ends came to 12 bases. The germline V gene has CDR1 SGHTA and CDR2 FQGNSA. This CDR3 spans 14 amino acids. CDR3 in amino acids: CASSLDRGWYTQYF. The CDR3 coding sequence is TGTGCCAGCAGCTTAGATAGGGGGTGGTATACGCAGTATTTT.

This clonotype was recorded many times. The chain is built from TRBV7-2 and TRBJ1-1, with D tentatively TRBD1 (6 bases). The CDR3 sequence is 18 residues long. Per germline, CDR1 SGHTA and CDR2 FQGNSA. V was trimmed by 3 bases and J by 4 bases, leaving 24 bases between them. The CDR3 is CASSLLGYGGPSATEAFF. CDR3 in DNA: TGTGCCAGCAGCTTGCTAGGGTACGGGGGCCCATCGGCCACTGAAGCTTTCTTT.

A single count supports this clonotype. The chain uses TRBV27 and TRBJ1-4, with unresolved D. The CDR3 is 14 amino acids. Germline lookup yields CDR1 MNHEY and CDR2 SMNVEV (reference sequence). V was shortened by 4 bases and J by 8 bases, with 14 bases between the two germline ends. The CDR3 spells CASSSLAQVEKLFF. In DNA, the CDR3 is TGTGCCAGCAGTTCTTTGGCCCAAGTCGAAAAACTGTTTTTT.

The V and J genes are TRBV30 and TRBJ1-2; D is undetermined. The germline CDR1 and CDR2 sequences are GTSNPN and SVGIG (reference sequence). The V gene lost 0 bases and the J gene lost 13 bases, with 12 bases spanning the gap. The CDR3 spans 11 residues. CDR3 sequence: CAWSVGSICTF. CDR3 coding DNA: TGTGCCTGGAGTGTCGGCAGCATTTGCACCTTC.

This clonotype came up many times. The CDR3 sequence: CASATSGEFGETQYF. CDR3 bases: TGTGCCAGCGCCACTAGCGGGGAGTTTGGAGAGACCCAGTACTTC. The V gene is TRBV6-2 or TRBV6-3, the J gene TRBJ2-5; 10 bases fit TRBD2. This CDR3 is 15 amino acids long. Germline assignment: CDR1 MNHEY and CDR2 SVGEGT. Germline trimming cut 8 bases from V and 4 bases from J; bases unmatched to any gene: 10.